The entry below describes one T cell receptor (beta chain). The antigen is unknown. Per germline, CDR1 SGHVS and CDR2 FNYEAQ. The V and J ends lost 5 bases and 0 bases, in that order; junction bases with no gene match: 5. This CDR3 has 15 residues. Described treatment: roughly 18 received Ad26.COV2.S at low or high dose, single or two shots; 5 received placebo; per-sample allocation not given. All samples were drawn on day 63, counting from the first vaccine or placebo injection. The data were produced by immunoSEQ multiplex PCR, yet TCRdb's version contains in-frame clones alone and is incomplete. Found here are about 680,000 clones, approximately 88% of them singletons; the top ten hold approximately 1.5%. This sample was taken from a study of Ad26.COV2.S vaccination and SARS-CoV-2 variants. Study findings and constraints: After vaccination, substantial breadth of spike-specific CD8+ and CD4+ responses was reported. Participants in the vaccine arm had higher spike-specific TCR breadth; placebo recipients had lower.

The clonotype comes from a person aged 18-65 years who received the Ad26.COV2.S COVID-19 vaccine or a placebo. The input for sequencing was peripheral blood, taken in a trial of Ad26.COV2.S vaccine versus placebo. The chain couples TRBV7-6 to TRBJ2-5, with 8 bases lining up with TRBD1. As DNA, the CDR3 is TGTGCCAGCAGCCCACAGGGGGGCTACCAAGAGACCCAGTACTTC. As protein: CASSPQGGYQETQYF.